A single sample gave rise to the 7 T cell receptor beta chains below, sequenced in a study of blood T cell repertoires in COVID-19. Assay: immunoSEQ multiplex PCR; the TCRdb copy retains only in-frame clones and omits some. The data contain over 200,000 clones, roughly 90% of them singletons. Sequenced input: PBMCs or T cells enriched from blood (not recorded which). The receptors originated from a man aged 30 to 45 who had been exposed to COVID-19.

This clone showed up just once. The chain couples TRBV10-1 to TRBJ2-7; TRBD1 is a possible D gene (5 bases). Trimming left V 0 bases short and J 6 bases short, with 9 bases between. The CDR3 is 13 residues long. Per germline, CDR1 WNHNN and CDR2 SYGVQD (reference sequence). Written as DNA, the CDR3 is TGCGCCAGCAGTGAGTCCAGGGTCCGCGAGCAGTACTTC. Protein product: CASSESRVREQYF.

This clone was picked up a small number of times. CDR3 in DNA: TGTGCCAGCAGCCCTGGAATAGGGACAGGGAAAAACATTCAGTACTTC. Residues: CASSPGIGTGKNIQYF. The chain employs TRBV3-1 (or the pseudogene TRBV3-2) and TRBJ2-4, with 9 bases matching TRBD1. This CDR3 is built from 16 residues. Per the germline V gene, CDR1 is LGHDT and CDR2 is YNNKEL (reference sequence). Trimming at V came to 4 bases and at J to 4 bases, leaving 8 bases not matched to a gene.

The gene calls are TRBV2 and TRBJ1-5; a weak D match, TRBD1 (6 bases). Germline-derived CDR1 and CDR2 are SNHLY and FYNNEI. This CDR3 comprises 16 residues. Trimming cost V 6 bases and J 0 bases, with 15 bases left between them. CDR3 sequence (DNA): TGTGCCAGCAGCGCGGACAGCCGATATAGCAATCAGCCCCAGCATTTT. It translates to CASSADSRYSNQPQHF.

Written as DNA, the CDR3 is TGTGCCAGCAGCCCACAGGGTAGGGAGACCCAGTACTTC. Translated: CASSPQGRETQYF. This sequence joins TRBV9 and TRBJ2-5; tentative D call: TRBD1 (6 bases). The CDR3 covers 13 residues. V lost 4 bases, J lost 5 bases, and 12 bases lay in between. Germline V gene sequence: CDR1 SGDLS, CDR2 YYNGEE.

The chain has TRBV4-3 and TRBJ2-3, with TRBD2 matching over 10 bases. Per germline, CDR1 LGHNA and CDR2 YSLEER. With 3 bases clipped from V and 6 bases from J, the junction kept 9 bases outside the gene matches. This CDR3 region has 16 residues. The CDR3 nucleotides are TGCGCCAGCAGCCACCTCCCTAGCGGGGGTCAGGATACGCAGTATTTT. It codes for CASSHLPSGGQDTQYF.

The chain combines TRBV3-1 (or the pseudogene TRBV3-2) with TRBJ2-3, with 10 bases lining up with TRBD2. There are 16 residues in the CDR3. Germline loops: CDR1 LGHDT, CDR2 YNNKEL (reference sequence). V was pared by 1 base and J by 7 bases, with 8 bases of the junction left unmatched. CDR3 amino acids: CASSQVLAGVGNTQYF. As DNA, the CDR3 is TGTGCCAGCAGCCAAGTCCTAGCGGGGGTTGGAAATACGCAGTATTTT.

The chain joins TRBV23-1 to TRBJ1-2; D is unclear. TRBV23-1 is classed as an ORF, of uncertain function. Trimming cost V 0 bases and J 0 bases, with 11 bases left between them. The CDR3 contains 16 residues. Here the CDR3 reads CASSQSRTDSNYGYTF. For the CDR3, the DNA is TGCGCCAGCAGTCAATCCCGGACTGATTCTAACTATGGCTACACCTTC.